The clone carrying this T cell receptor beta chain was found once. This sample was included in a study of T cell responses to AZD1222 COVID-19 vaccine. V was pared by 7 bases and J by 6 bases, with 8 bases of the junction left unmatched. Germline CDR1 reads SQVTM; CDR2 reads ANQGSEA. CDR3 length: 12 residues. Produced via immunoSEQ multiplex PCR; TCRdb's table is partial and in-frame only. The sample holds approximately 100,000 clones; roughly 89% are singletons and the top ten take roughly 3.5%. The sequencing here drew on peripheral blood, taken on day 0 of AZD1222 vaccination. This sequence joins TRBV29-1 and TRBJ1-2, with 7 positions matching TRBD1. The TCR sequence derives from an adult in good health. The CDR3: CSANTRGNGYTF. The CDR3 DNA follows: TGCAGCGCCAATACCAGGGGGAATGGCTACACCTTC.